This T cell receptor beta chain emerged from a study of blood T cell repertoires in COVID-19. Study in general: Samples came from the United States, Italy and Spain, spanning acute and convalescent COVID-19. T cells, B-cell-depleted T cells, or PBMCs provided the cDNA or gDNA that served as material.

This clone has only one observation. Under the authors' procedure: Scientists estimated how many nucleated cells there were by amplifying reference gene primers. This table comes from immunoSEQ multiplex PCR, and its TCRdb copy is limited to in-frame clones, with some not included. V and J calls and clone size follow that table, whereas D and trimming were derived from the DNA. Found here are under 100,000 clones, about 87% of them singletons; the top ten hold 17%. The receptor was isolated from a human donor in a cohort sampled during active COVID-19. Material: peripheral blood.

CDR3 nucleotides: TGTGCCAGCAGGACGACCGGGACTAGCGAATTTGGAGAGACCCAGTACTTC. Protein: CASRTTGTSEFGETQYF. The chain has TRBV13 and TRBJ2-5; 10 bases fit TRBD2. Germline loops: CDR1 PRHDT, CDR2 FYEKMQ (reference sequence). The CDR3 sequence is 17 residues long. Losses at the gene ends were 6 bases for V and 4 bases for J; bases not matched to a gene: 14.